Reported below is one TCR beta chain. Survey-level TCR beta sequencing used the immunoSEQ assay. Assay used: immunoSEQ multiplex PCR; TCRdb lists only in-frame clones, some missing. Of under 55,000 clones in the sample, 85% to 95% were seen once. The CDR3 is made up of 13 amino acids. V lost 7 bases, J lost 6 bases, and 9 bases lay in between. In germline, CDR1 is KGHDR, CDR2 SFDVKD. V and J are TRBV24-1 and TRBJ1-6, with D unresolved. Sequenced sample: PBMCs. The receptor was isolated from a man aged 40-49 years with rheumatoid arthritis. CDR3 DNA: TGTGCCACCAGCCGGACGTTTAATTCACCCCTCCACTTT. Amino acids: CATSRTFNSPLHF.